The next 26 T cell receptor beta chains were all read from a single sample in a study of cytomegalovirus exposure and HLA in healthy donors. The PCR had 60 Vbeta and 13 Jbeta primers. The protocol was immunoSEQ multiplex PCR, while the TCRdb copy is restricted to in-frame clones and leaves out a portion. The data show about 160,000 clones, 60% to 85% seen once. The sequencing sample was made of PBMCs. All receptors derive from a woman in her thirties or forties in good health and CMV-seronegative.

J is TRBJ1-6 and V is TRBV28; 10 nucleotides match TRBD1. The germline V gene has CDR1 MDHEN and CDR2 SYDVKM. The CDR3 spans 16 residues. V shed 8 bases and J 9 bases; nucleotides not matched to a gene: 13. The CDR3 is CASGAGSGTGVSPLHF. The CDR3 bases are TGTGCCAGCGGGGCGGGTAGCGGGACAGGGGTTTCACCCCTCCACTTT.

This clone appeared once. V usage is TRBV7-9 and J usage is TRBJ2-2; possibly TRBD1 for D (6 bases). This CDR3 is built from 15 residues. CDR1 is SEHNR and CDR2 is FQNEAQ in the germline V gene (reference sequence). Trimming left V 5 bases short and J 0 bases short, with 10 bases between. In DNA, the CDR3 is TGTGCCAGCAGCGACGGGACACCGAACACCGGGGAGCTGTTTTTT. It encodes CASSDGTPNTGELFF.

This sequence joins TRBV6-5 and TRBJ1-3; possibly TRBD1 for D (6 bases). CDR3 length equals 14 residues. Germline assignment: CDR1 MNHEY and CDR2 SVGAGI. V gave up 10 bases and J gave up 0 bases, with 13 bases separating them. In DNA form, the CDR3 reads TGTGCCACCAAAAGGGACAACTCTGGAAACACCATATATTTT. It codes for CATKRDNSGNTIYF.

This sequence joins TRBV5-6 and TRBJ2-1; 7 bases map to TRBD2. This CDR3 is built from 14 residues. The germline gives CDR1 SGHDT, CDR2 YYEEEE. V lost 7 bases, J lost 2 bases, and 6 bases stayed unmatched. CDR3 in amino acids: CASSSGATYNEQFF. In DNA form, the CDR3 reads TGTGCCAGCTCGAGCGGGGCTACCTACAATGAGCAGTTCTTC.

This chain uses TRBV6-1 with TRBJ2-1; TRBD2 agrees at 9 bases. The germline gives CDR1 MNHNS, CDR2 SASEGT. The J segment lost 3 bases and the V segment lost 6 bases, leaving 0 bases of the junction unmatched. The CDR3 runs 13 residues. The CDR3 is CASRTSGYNEQFF. DNA for the CDR3: TGTGCCAGCAGGACTAGCGGCTACAATGAGCAGTTCTTC.

The rearrangement links TRBV5-4 to TRBJ2-5, with TRBD2 identical over 11 bases. Trimming at V came to 1 base and at J to 0 bases, leaving 5 bases not matched to a gene. This CDR3 contains 17 residues. Germline V gene sequence: CDR1 SGHNT, CDR2 YYREEE (reference sequence). The CDR3 region has the DNA TGTGCCAGCAGCTTGTTCGCTAGCGGGGGGAACCAAGAGACCCAGTACTTC. This sequence encodes CASSLFASGGNQETQYF.

This clone was observed a few times. This chain links TRBV6-6 with TRBJ1-2, with unresolved D. The CDR3 has 11 residues. Germline V CDR1 and CDR2: MNHNY, SVGAGI (reference sequence). Trimming pared 7 bases from V and 2 bases from J, leaving 5 bases between. The CDR3 region has the DNA TGTGCCAGCATCTTGAACTATGGCTACACCTTC. Its translation is CASILNYGYTF.

The V gene is TRBV15, the J gene TRBJ1-6, with D possibly matching TRBD1 (5 bases). V lost 4 bases to trimming and J lost 0 bases, with 7 bases between them. Per germline, CDR1 LNHNV and CDR2 YYDKDF (reference sequence). The CDR3 consists of 15 residues. The CDR3 is CATSTRDSYNSPLHF. The CDR3 nucleotides read TGTGCCACCAGCACCAGGGACTCCTATAATTCACCCCTCCACTTT.

A single count supports this clone. V is TRBV7-9 and J is TRBJ1-2; 9 nucleotides agree with TRBD1. Germline CDR1 SEHNR, CDR2 FQNEAQ (reference sequence). J lost 0 bases, V lost 3 bases, and 5 bases had no gene match. This CDR3 region has 16 residues. The chain's CDR3 is CASSFSGTGTNYGYTF. The CDR3 DNA sequence: TGTGCCAGCAGCTTCTCCGGGACAGGGACTAACTATGGCTACACCTTC.

This rearrangement joins TRBV5-6 to TRBJ2-5, with 11 nucleotides matching TRBD2. CDR1 and CDR2 (germline): SGHDT, YYEEEE. The CDR3 extends over 15 amino acids. Germline trimming cut 4 bases from V and 2 bases from J; bases unmatched to any gene: 4. The CDR3 is CASSLLAGVQETQYF. CDR3 coding DNA: TGTGCCAGCAGCCTACTAGCGGGGGTGCAAGAGACCCAGTACTTC.

The count of this clone is one. This chain links TRBV5-4 with TRBJ1-3; D gene unclear. Trimming removed 1 base at V and 0 bases at J, with 11 bases between. Germline values: CDR1 SGHNT, CDR2 YYREEE (reference sequence). This CDR3 spans 16 amino acids. The CDR3 is CASSLTPRGSGNTIYF. The CDR3 nucleotides are TGTGCCAGCAGCTTGACCCCCCGAGGCTCTGGAAACACCATATATTTT.

The rearrangement links TRBV19 to TRBJ2-3; 11 nucleotides align to TRBD2. The J segment lost 4 bases and the V segment lost 6 bases, leaving 6 bases of the junction unmatched. In germline, CDR1 is LNHDA, CDR2 SQIVND (reference sequence). The CDR3 runs to 15 residues. DNA of the CDR3: TGTGCCAGTAGCGTAGCGGGGGGGCCTCCAGATACGCAGTATTTT. Encoded protein: CASSVAGGPPDTQYF.

The CDR3 nucleotides read TGTGCCAGCAGCTCGGACAGGCGGGTTGAAAAACTGTTTTTT. This gives the protein CASSSDRRVEKLFF. This chain uses TRBV11-2 with TRBJ1-4, with TRBD1 matching 7 bases. The germline gives CDR1 SGHAT, CDR2 FQNNGV. J gave up 7 bases and V 4 bases, and 6 bases lay outside the gene matches. CDR3 length equals 14 residues.

Comments on this clone: The CDR3 does not close with the conserved phenylalanine or tryptophan, likely indicating a read error. The DNA is left out, because the CDR3 cannot be placed on it with certainty; the CDR3 is given as TCRdb lists it. V and J are TRBV6-5 and TRBJ2-7; the table's D call, TRBD2, has no DNA check behind it. Germline lookup yields CDR1 MNHEY and CDR2 SVGAGI. The CDR3 spans 12 residues, counting both ends. The CDR3 loop reads CASSEPYGGEGI.

DNA for the CDR3: TGTGCCAGCTCACCGGGACTAGCGGGGATGAATGAGCAGTTCTTC. Encoded protein: CASSPGLAGMNEQFF. The gene calls are TRBV18 and TRBJ2-1; 13 bases line up with TRBD2. After removal of 3 bases from V and 7 bases from J, the junction contained 3 bases not matched to a gene. The CDR3 totals 15 residues. Germline CDR1 is KGHSH and CDR2 is LQKENI.

The chain uses TRBV5-1 and TRBJ2-2; TRBD2 aligns across 8 bases. Trimming took 0 bases from V and 1 from J; bases not matched to a gene: 2. From germline, CDR1 is SGHRS and CDR2 YFSETQ. The CDR3 covers 16 residues. CDR3 nucleotide sequence: TGCGCCAGCAGCTTGGTGCTAGCGGGGAACACCGGGGAGCTGTTTTTT. Its translation is CASSLVLAGNTGELFF.

The chain couples TRBV18 to TRBJ2-5, with TRBD1 matching over 7 bases. V dropped 3 bases and J dropped 2; count of bases not matched to a gene: 6. Germline values: CDR1 KGHSH, CDR2 LQKENI. The CDR3 runs 15 residues. CDR3 nucleotides: TGTGCCAGCTCACCTCGGGACAGCGAACAAGAGACCCAGTACTTC. Translating gives CASSPRDSEQETQYF. Full variable domain (outside the CDR3, taken from reference TRBV18 and TRBJ2-5): NAGVMQNPRHLVRRRGQEARLRCSPMKGHSHVYWYRQLPEEGLKFMVYLQKENIIDESGMPKERFSAEFPKEGPSILRIQQVVRGDSAAYFCASSPRDSEQETQYFGPGTRLLVL.

J is TRBJ1-2 and V is TRBV4-1; D is possibly TRBD1 (6 bases). The V end was cut by 1 base, the J end by 2 bases, with 14 bases between. The CDR3 sequence is 16 residues long. CDR1 is MGHRA and CDR2 is YSYEKL in the germline V gene. DNA for the CDR3: TGCGCCAGCAGCCAAGGGGGGGGGAGGGGGAACTATGGCTACACCTTC. Amino acids: CASSQGGGRGNYGYTF.

This clone was counted between two and nine times. The chain couples TRBV2 to TRBJ2-3; perhaps TRBD2 as D (5 bases). The CDR3 spans 13 residues. Trimming took off 1 base at V and 5 bases at J, with 7 bases between the two ends. Germline CDR1 is SNHLY and CDR2 is FYNNEI. For the CDR3, the DNA is TGTGCCAGCAGTGAAGGAGGGTTAGATACGCAGTATTTT. This encodes CASSEGGLDTQYF.

The chain couples TRBV2 to TRBJ2-5; tentatively, D is TRBD2 (7 bases). V was clipped by 3 bases and J by 4 bases, with 12 bases between them. Germline values: CDR1 SNHLY, CDR2 FYNNEI. CDR3 size: 14 residues. CDR3: CASSDWGGAETQYF. CDR3 coding DNA: TGTGCCAGCAGTGACTGGGGGGGGGCAGAGACCCAGTACTTC.

V usage is TRBV28 and J usage is TRBJ1-4; 7 bases fit TRBD1. Germline lookup yields CDR1 MDHEN and CDR2 SYDVKM. The CDR3 contains 14 residues. V dropped 7 bases and J dropped 8; count of bases not matched to a gene: 10. In DNA, the CDR3 is TGTGCCAGCAACCCCACAGGGGCCGACGAAAAACTGTTTTTT. Its translation: CASNPTGADEKLFF.

This chain links TRBV1 with TRBJ2-7; the table names TRBD1, a call not compared with the DNA. TRBV1 is tagged as a pseudogene. The CDR3 spans 14 residues. The DNA of the CDR3 is TGCACCAGCAGCCGAAAGGGACAGGGCTACGAGCAGTACTTC. This codes for CTSSRKGQGYEQYF.

This clone has a handful of counts. The chain couples TRBV2 to TRBJ1-4; D is uncertain. Germline V lookup: CDR1 SNHLY, CDR2 FYNNEI. V shed 4 bases and J shed 13 bases, with 16 bases lying between them. This CDR3 region has 13 residues. DNA of the CDR3: TGTGCCAGCAGTGCCGGACGGGATACTTCACTGTTTTTT. Amino acid sequence: CASSAGRDTSLFF.

The V and J genes are TRBV28 and TRBJ2-1; weak D call: TRBD1 (5 bases). Germline CDR1 is MDHEN and CDR2 is SYDVKM. The length of the CDR3 is 16 residues. Trimming removed 4 bases from V and 2 bases from J, with 15 bases in between. This chain's CDR3 is CASSYRQPPTYNEQFF. CDR3 bases: TGTGCCAGCAGTTACCGACAGCCACCCACCTACAATGAGCAGTTCTTC. The full variable domain, with the rest looked up from reference TRBV28 and TRBJ2-1, is DVKVTQSSRYLVKRTGEKVFLECVQDMDHENMFWYRQDPGLGLRLIYFSYDVKMKEKGDIPEGYSVSREKKERFSLILESASTNQTSMYLCASSYRQPPTYNEQFFGPGTRLTVL.

This clone has just a few counts. The rearrangement uses TRBV6-6 and TRBJ1-6; 7 bases agree with TRBD1. CDR1 MNHNY and CDR2 SVGAGI come from the germline V gene (reference sequence). The V and J ends lost 0 bases and 9 bases, in that order; junction bases with no gene match: 8. The CDR3 totals 16 residues. CDR3 region: CASSYSRQGVGSPLHF. CDR3 coding DNA: TGTGCCAGCAGTTACTCGAGGCAGGGGGTAGGTTCACCCCTCCACTTT.

About this clone itself: Other DNA sequences in this specimen translate into the identical CDR3. This chain links TRBV18 with TRBJ2-6; no reliable D call. Trimming removed 6 bases from V and 1 base from J, with 10 bases in between. The CDR3 length is 15 residues. Looked up from germline, CDR1 is KGHSH and CDR2 is LQKENI. The CDR3 spells CASSPELSGANVLTF. The CDR3 region has the DNA TGTGCCAGCTCTCCCGAGTTGTCTGGGGCCAACGTCCTGACTTTC.